The 14 T cell receptor beta chains given below trace back to one sample, sequenced in a study of CXCR4 blockade with PD-1 therapy in pancreatic cancer. Clones were sequenced by immunoSEQ multiplex PCR, and TCRdb holds only the in-frame ones, with some missing. The data contain almost 800 clones, 35% to 55% of them singletons. The sequencing input was tumor tissue. Receptors were obtained from a human donor with pancreatic ductal adenocarcinoma.

This rearrangement joins TRBV9 to TRBJ2-5, with a weak D call TRBD2 (6 bases). The V end was cut by 4 bases, the J end by 3 bases, with 16 bases between. There are 15 residues in the CDR3. The germline V gene has CDR1 SGDLS and CDR2 YYNGEE. CDR3 coding DNA: TGTGCCAGCAGCTTCTTCGGCGGGACTGAAGAGACCCAGTACTTC. Its translation is CASSFFGGTEETQYF.

The V call is TRBV5-1, the J call TRBJ1-1; D might be TRBD1 (5 bases). This CDR3 comprises 14 residues. The germline CDR1 and CDR2 sequences are SGHRS and YFSETQ. V dropped 2 bases and J dropped 5 bases, with 13 bases sitting between them. The CDR3 coding sequence is TGCGCCAGCAGCTTCCAGAGGGAGGGGACTGAAGCTTTCTTT. It encodes CASSFQREGTEAFF.

A single count supports this clone. CDR3 nucleotide sequence: TGTGCCAGTAGTATCCGGATCGGGGACAATGAGCAGTTCTTC. This sequence encodes CASSIRIGDNEQFF. The chain joins TRBV19 to TRBJ2-1; a possible D gene is TRBD2 (5 bases). The ends were cut back, 3 bases at V and 5 bases at J, with 11 bases in the middle. The CDR3 length is 14 residues. The germline CDR1 and CDR2 sequences are LNHDA and SQIVND (reference sequence).

This chain joins TRBV9 and TRBJ2-3; D gene ambiguous. With 7 bases removed from V and 2 bases from J, the gap between germline ends came to 11 bases. Germline values: CDR1 SGDLS, CDR2 YYNGEE. The CDR3 has 13 amino acids. The CDR3: CASPPGSTDTQYF. CDR3 DNA: TGTGCCAGCCCCCCGGGCTCCACAGATACGCAGTATTTT.

V usage is TRBV18 and J usage is TRBJ2-1; D remains unclear. This CDR3 comprises 16 residues. Germline CDR1 is KGHSH and CDR2 is LQKENI. Trimming cost V 0 bases and J 4 bases, with 13 bases left between them. Here the CDR3 reads CASSPPSRKDYNEQFF. Written as DNA, the CDR3 is TGTGCCAGCTCACCACCTTCACGGAAGGATTACAATGAGCAGTTCTTC.

The CDR3 loop reads CASSPSGPGLSEQYF. DNA for the CDR3: TGTGCCAGCTCGCCAAGTGGACCGGGGCTTTCGGAGCAGTACTTC. V usage is TRBV18 and J usage is TRBJ2-7, with D possibly called TRBD1 or TRBD2 (5 bases each). The CDR3 totals 15 residues. The V gene lost 6 bases and the J gene lost 7 bases, with 22 bases spanning the gap. Looked up from germline, CDR1 is KGHSH and CDR2 is LQKENI.

A few counts support this clone. The chain recombines TRBV9 with TRBJ1-2, with 8 nucleotides matching TRBD1. The V and J ends lost 5 bases and 3 bases, in that order; junction bases with no gene match: 9. The length of the CDR3 is 15 residues. CDR1 and CDR2 (germline): SGDLS, YYNGEE. The CDR3 DNA follows: TGTGCCAGCAGTGGAGGACAGGGAGGGGACTATGGCTACACCTTC. This codes for CASSGGQGGDYGYTF.

This clone was counted only a few times. The chain carries TRBV11-3 and TRBJ2-1; TRBD2 agrees at 14 bases. The germline V gene encodes CDR1 SGHNT and CDR2 YENEEA. V shed 3 bases, J shed 7 bases, and the junction held 14 bases outside the gene matches. This CDR3 region has 19 residues. The CDR3 nucleotides are TGTGCCAGCAGCTTCCCCCGGGAGACTAGCGGGAGGGCGAGGAATGAGCAGTTCTTC. It is translated as CASSFPRETSGRARNEQFF.

This sequence joins TRBV28 and TRBJ2-7; 8 bases match TRBD2. CDR3 length: 14 residues. Trimming removed 2 bases from V and 2 bases from J; junction bases left unmatched: 2. The germline gives CDR1 MDHEN, CDR2 SYDVKM. CDR3 coding DNA: TGTGCCAGCAGTTTAAGCGGGGGTCCCTACGAGCAGTACTTC. This encodes CASSLSGGPYEQYF.

The rearrangement links TRBV6-8 to TRBJ2-3; 11 bases align to TRBD2. There are 15 residues in the CDR3. J lost 5 bases, V lost 6 bases, and 7 bases had no gene match. In germline, CDR1 is MNHGY, CDR2 SAAAGT. The CDR3 here is CASRRLAGGLDTQYF. CDR3 DNA sequence: TGTGCCAGCAGAAGATTAGCGGGAGGGTTAGATACGCAGTATTTT.

The chain has TRBV19 and TRBJ2-7; D may be TRBD1 (6 bases). The germline V gene has CDR1 LNHDA and CDR2 SQIVND (reference sequence). The V end lost 7 bases, the J end lost 1 base, and 11 bases lay between the germline ends. The CDR3 has 13 residues. The CDR3 region has the DNA TGTGCCAGTAAAGGGACACCGTCCTACGAGCAGTACTTC. Protein: CASKGTPSYEQYF.

V usage is TRBV18 and J usage is TRBJ2-1; either TRBD1 or TRBD2 may fit D (5 bases each). CDR1 is KGHSH, CDR2 LQKENI, per germline. The V end was cut by 0 bases, the J end by 7 bases, with 19 bases between. This CDR3 spans 17 amino acids. CDR3 coding DNA: TGTGCCAGCTCACCACCAGGACCCCGGGGCCTCGGTAATGAGCAGTTCTTC. Its protein product is CASSPPGPRGLGNEQFF. The full variable domain, in which reference TRBV18 and TRBJ2-1 provide the parts outside the CDR3, is NAGVMQNPRHLVRRRGQEARLRCSPMKGHSHVYWYRQLPEEGLKFMVYLQKENIIDESGMPKERFSAEFPKEGPSILRIQQVVRGDSAAYFCASSPPGPRGLGNEQFFGPGTRLTVL.

This chain uses TRBV28 with TRBJ1-1; D may be TRBD1 (6 bases). Deletions cut 6 bases from V and 0 bases from J, with 14 bases between. CDR1 MDHEN and CDR2 SYDVKM come from the germline V gene. The CDR3 consists of 15 residues. The CDR3 spells CASSSGTYMNTEAFF. Written as DNA, the CDR3 is TGTGCCAGCAGCTCCGGGACATACATGAACACTGAAGCTTTCTTT.

The chain has TRBV19 and TRBJ2-3; maybe TRBD2 (6 bases). The CDR3 consists of 15 residues. The germline CDR1 and CDR2 sequences are LNHDA and SQIVND (reference sequence). Trimming cost V 1 base and J 2 bases, with 10 bases left between them. The CDR3: CASSIGGVITDTQYF. The CDR3 region has the DNA TGTGCCAGTAGTATAGGCGGGGTGATCACAGATACGCAGTATTTT.